This T cell receptor beta chain came from a study of identical twins. The CDR3 runs 14 residues. The germline V gene encodes CDR1 MNHEY and CDR2 SVGAGI. Between the trimmed V and J ends, which lost 2 bases and 1 base, there was a span of 8 bases. TCRdb re-called the 5' RACE reads with MiXCR, one entry per CDR3 protein. Among 1.5 million to 2 million distinct CDR3 sequences, 32% were seen once, and the ten largest hold 0.27%. The source of this sequence is a newborn girl in good health. The sequencing input was cord blood. The genes are TRBV6-5 and TRBJ2-5; the D gene is possibly TRBD2 (6 bases). CDR3 in DNA: TGTGCCAGCAGTTACCGGGACTTCCAAGAGACCCAGTACTTC. Its protein product is CASSYRDFQETQYF.